This T cell receptor beta chain was identified in a study of control samples from healthy donors and cancer patients. Profiled with immunoSEQ multiplex PCR; TCRdb holds only in-frame clones, not every one. The sample includes approximately 120,000 clones, over 75% of them seen just once. The CDR3 loop spans 15 amino acids. In germline, CDR1 is MNHEY, CDR2 SVGAGI. V lost 7 bases to trimming and J lost 4 bases, with 14 bases between them. The source material was blood. The clonotype comes from a human donor in good health. The donor label of this sample is uncertain. The genes are TRBV6-5 and TRBJ2-6, with D maybe TRBD1 (5 bases). The CDR3 DNA reads as TGTGCCAGCAACGCTCAGGGTTCAGGGGCCAACGTCCTGACTTTC. Protein sequence: CASNAQGSGANVLTF.